A single T cell receptor (beta chain) is shown here with its context. The clone's antigen remains unknown. No base quality information exists; no much larger clone differs at one position. Each collaborating institution followed its own protocols to collect whole blood in K2EDTA tubes. For TCRbeta analysis, collaborators shipped samples as frozen whole blood, isolated PBMCs, or DNA extracted from either of those sample types. This sample is drawn from a study of blood T cell repertoires in COVID-19 (dated by TCRdb to 2018 to 2020). Regarding the complete study: The collaborator samples originated in the United States, Italy and Spain and spanned the acute and convalescent phases of COVID-19. The material from the prospective study consisted of cDNA or gDNA derived from T cells, B-cell-depleted T cells, or PBMCs. Subjects who had been exposed to COVID-19, were actively infected with it, or had recovered from it provided the deeply sampled blood TCRbeta repertoires that made up the dataset. The repertoires were released in a freely available public database intended as a resource for research on the immune response to SARS-CoV-2. Samples came from the ongoing ImmuneRACE study (first 160 participants) plus 1,254 subjects from 6 global collaborators. A de-identified subject ID, COVID-19 status, age in years and sex were almost always included in the sample metadata. Where HLA class I and class II types were available, the types were taken from metadata supplied by the sample provider, not from assay-based typing. The investigation overall reported the following: The amount of clinical and demographic metadata varied by source and participant and was provided uncurated.

CDR1 and CDR2 are drawn from the germline V gene (reference sequence): LNHDA, SQIVND. The CDR3 runs 13 residues from the cysteine to the phenylalanine. Here the CDR3 DNA is all that survives: 39 bases in frame from base 1. The junction shows trimming of 6 bases on V and 5 bases on J, plus 13 bases between the germline ends. TCRbeta CDR3 regions were amplified from genomic DNA by means of the immunoSEQ Assay, a bias-controlled multiplex PCR. The published analysis was carried out like this. The number of nucleated cells in each sample was estimated by amplification of reference gene primers within the assay. To quantify the absolute abundance of each unique TCRbeta CDR3 rearrangement, sequence reads were collapsed and filtered. For each sample, productive Simpson clonality was calculated as the square root of Simpson's diversity index across productive rearrangements. In its TCRdb copy, this immuneACCESS table keeps in-frame sequences only and misses some clones. Where compared with another copy, unresolved V genes explain less than half of these, and the others have no known cause. V and J calls and clone size are as listed in that table; D and trimming were resolved from the DNA. This sample has about 100,000 clones in its table, and 88% of those were observed once. The biggest ten clones account for around 5.4% of the sample.

Sample: peripheral blood. The TCR was taken from a human donor in a cohort sampled during active COVID-19. The V and J segments used are TRBV19 and TRBJ2-5; a tentative D call is TRBD2 (6 bases match). The CDR3 amino acid sequence is: CASSPGVHETQYF. The nucleotide sequence reads as follows: TGTGCCAGTAGCCCGGGAGTGCACGAGACCCAGTACTTC.